Described below is a single T cell receptor beta chain sequence and its context. One end of the junction does not line up with germline, which may come from a read error. The sample belongs to a study of blood T cell repertoires in COVID-19. Study-wide context: T cells, B-cell-depleted T cells, or PBMCs provided the cDNA or gDNA that served as material.

As handled by the study authors: Cell counts per sample came from amplifying reference gene primers. Sequencing used immunoSEQ multiplex PCR; TCRdb keeps in-frame clones, though not all of them. V and J calls and clone size are as listed in that table; D and trimming were resolved from the DNA. The sample lists more than 55,000 clones; 86% were seen once. This CDR3 spans 13 amino acids. Sequencing was done on a sample of peripheral blood. The chain uses TRBV12-3 or TRBV12-4 and TRBJ1-4; 8 nucleotides line up with TRBD1. The TCR sequence derives from a man aged 50 or older with active COVID-19. The CDR3 loop reads CASSSTSRGRLIF. In DNA, the CDR3 is TGTGCCAGCAGCTCGACCTCCAGGGGGCGCTTGATTTTT.